This T cell receptor (beta chain) was captured in a study of cytotoxic CD8 clonotypes in ibrutinib-treated CLL (dated by TCRdb to about 2021). Background on the whole study: The cohort was composed of under 12 relapsed/refractory and 15 treatment-naive patients; IGHV unmutated status was identified in some 17 patients. Every sample from remission and from progressive disease was obtained while the patients were still on ibrutinib. Samples averaged approximately 260,000 productive templates and 80,000 to 100,000 productive rearrangements. Longitudinal samples were available for about 30% of the roughly 86 trial participants. Partial responses were observed in around 25 patients and complete responses in 2; after a median follow-up of 68 months, remission was maintained in 14 patients and progression was observed in 12. Cryopreserved peripheral blood mononuclear cells were obtained prior to treatment, at the time of response, and at either disease progression or sustained remission. Response samples were taken after a median of about a year on treatment, ranging from about 6 to 40 months. Results and caveats for the whole study, not just this receptor: An increase in clonality was observed at ibrutinib response, with clonality remaining stable during sustained remission and falling back toward baseline at progression. Sustained-remission and progressing patients did not have matched sampling times, and lymph node repertoires were not examined. Public clonotypes were rare and either shrank or stayed stable during treatment, and the rise in clonality at ibrutinib response reflected expansion of private clonotypes. Baseline clonality exceeded that of age-matched healthy donors and correlated strongly with circulating CD8+ T-cell counts.

The goal of deep resolution MiSeq sequencing was a depth between 1 in 1 million and 1 in 200,000 T cells, and coverage averaged 10x per clonotype. TCR beta libraries were generated with the immunoSEQ hsTCRB Kit. In the original analysis: ImmunoSEQ Data Assistant and ImmunoSEQ Analyzer were used for data analysis, and V, D and J genes were assigned according to IMGT definitions. Clonality, which ranges from 0 to 1, was calculated by subtracting the normalized Shannon entropy of productive rearrangement frequencies from one. Only overrepresented clonotypes making up at least 0.05% of the repertoire of each patient were included in the public clonotype analysis. Thirteen age-matched healthy donor repertoires from immuneACCESS served as clonality controls. TCRdb took this table from immuneACCESS and kept in-frame rearrangements with V and J called. Such tables lack part of the clones; where checked against another copy, unresolved V genes explain under half of the gap, and the rest is unexplained. Clone size and the V and J calls come from that table; the DNA yielded D and trimming. Counted in this sample were about 92,000 clones; roughly four fifths of them appeared once. Around 23% of the sample lies in the top ten.

About this clone itself: Its antigen is still unknown. No much larger clone exists at a distance of one base, and base qualities are not known.

Based on the germline V gene, the CDR1 and CDR2 sequences are SGHRS and YFSETQ. Reading from cysteine to phenylalanine, the CDR3 counts 19 amino acids. The sequence is cut down to CDR3 DNA, 57 bases in frame from base 1. Germline trimming: 1 base from V, 0 bases from J; junction bases outside gene matches: 12. The time point label for this specimen denotes: 24 months on ibrutinib. For TCR beta library preparation, roughly 2 micrograms of genomic DNA were extracted from the cryopreserved PBMCs. Longitudinal blood samples from CLL patients on ibrutinib monotherapy were analyzed using high-throughput TCR beta sequencing. The patients took part in an open-label, single-center phase 2 trial of ibrutinib monotherapy.

This material consisted of PBMCs, taken after 24 months of ibrutinib treatment. This receptor chain uses TRBV5-1 and TRBJ2-1; 8 central nucleotides agree with TRBD2. The TCR comes from a human donor with chronic lymphocytic leukemia. The bases read TGCGCCAGCAGCTTGAGAGCGGGGGCTCCCCAAAGCTCCTACAATGAGCAGTTCTTC. Translated, this gives CASSLRAGAPQSSYNEQFF.